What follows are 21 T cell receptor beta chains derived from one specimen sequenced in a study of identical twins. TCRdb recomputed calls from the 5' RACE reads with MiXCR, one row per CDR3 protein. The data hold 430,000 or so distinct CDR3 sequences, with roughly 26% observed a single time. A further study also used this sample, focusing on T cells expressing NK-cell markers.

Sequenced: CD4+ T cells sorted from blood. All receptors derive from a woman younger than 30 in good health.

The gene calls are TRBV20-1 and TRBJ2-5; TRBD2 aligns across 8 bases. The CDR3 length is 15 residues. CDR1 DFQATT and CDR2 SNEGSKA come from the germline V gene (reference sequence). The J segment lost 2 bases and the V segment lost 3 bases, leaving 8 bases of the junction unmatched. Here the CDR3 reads CSARSREGLQETQYF. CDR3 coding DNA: TGCAGTGCTAGGTCCCGGGAGGGCTTACAAGAGACCCAGTACTTC.

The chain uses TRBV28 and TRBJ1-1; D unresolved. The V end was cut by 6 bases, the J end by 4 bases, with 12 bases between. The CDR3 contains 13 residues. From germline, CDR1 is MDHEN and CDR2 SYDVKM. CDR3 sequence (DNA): TGTGCCAGCAGAATGTGGGATGGCACTGAAGCTTTCTTT. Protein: CASRMWDGTEAFF.

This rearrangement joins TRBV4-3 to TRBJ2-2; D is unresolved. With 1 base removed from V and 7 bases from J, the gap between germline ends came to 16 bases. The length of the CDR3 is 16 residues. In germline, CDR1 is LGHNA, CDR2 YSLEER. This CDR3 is CASSQGVSAGRGELFF. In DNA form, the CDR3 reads TGCGCCAGCAGCCAAGGGGTATCGGCAGGTCGCGGGGAGCTGTTTTTT.

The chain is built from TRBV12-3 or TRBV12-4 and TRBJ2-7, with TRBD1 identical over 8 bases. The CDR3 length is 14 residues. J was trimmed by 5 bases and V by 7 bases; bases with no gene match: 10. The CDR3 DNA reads TGTGCCAGCACCACGACAGGGGCTTTCCACGAGCAGTACTTC. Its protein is CASTTTGAFHEQYF.

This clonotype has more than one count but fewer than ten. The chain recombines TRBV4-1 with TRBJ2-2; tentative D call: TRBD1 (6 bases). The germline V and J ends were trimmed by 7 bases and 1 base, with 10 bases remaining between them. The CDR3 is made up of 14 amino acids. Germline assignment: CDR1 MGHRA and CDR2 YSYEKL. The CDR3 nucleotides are TGCGCCAGCACTCAGGGACAGAACACCGGGGAGCTGTTTTTT. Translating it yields CASTQGQNTGELFF.

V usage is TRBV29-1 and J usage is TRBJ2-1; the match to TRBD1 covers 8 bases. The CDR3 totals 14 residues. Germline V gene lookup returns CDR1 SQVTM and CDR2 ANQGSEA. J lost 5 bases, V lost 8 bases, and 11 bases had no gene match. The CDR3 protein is CSFRSDREHNEQFF. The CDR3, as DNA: TGCAGCTTTAGATCGGACAGGGAGCACAATGAGCAGTTCTTC.

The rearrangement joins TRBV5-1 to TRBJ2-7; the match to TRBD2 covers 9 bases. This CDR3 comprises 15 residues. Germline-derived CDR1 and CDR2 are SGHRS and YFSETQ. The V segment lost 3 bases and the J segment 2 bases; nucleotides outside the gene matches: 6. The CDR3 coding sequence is TGCGCCAGCAGCTCTGTAGCGGGAGAACCCTACGAGCAGTACTTC. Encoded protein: CASSSVAGEPYEQYF.

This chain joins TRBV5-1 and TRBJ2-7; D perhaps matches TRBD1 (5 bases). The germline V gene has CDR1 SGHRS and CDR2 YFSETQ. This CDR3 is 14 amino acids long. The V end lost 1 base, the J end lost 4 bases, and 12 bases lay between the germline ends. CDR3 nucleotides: TGCGCCAGCAGCTTGCTTCAGGGTGGGTACGAGCAGTACTTC. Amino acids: CASSLLQGGYEQYF.

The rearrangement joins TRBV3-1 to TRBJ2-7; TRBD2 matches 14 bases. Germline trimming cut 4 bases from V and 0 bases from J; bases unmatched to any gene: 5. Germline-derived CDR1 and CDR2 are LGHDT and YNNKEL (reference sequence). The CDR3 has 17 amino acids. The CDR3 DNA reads TGTGCCAGCAGCCGGACTAGCGGGGGGTATAGCTCCTACGAGCAGTACTTC. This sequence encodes CASSRTSGGYSSYEQYF.

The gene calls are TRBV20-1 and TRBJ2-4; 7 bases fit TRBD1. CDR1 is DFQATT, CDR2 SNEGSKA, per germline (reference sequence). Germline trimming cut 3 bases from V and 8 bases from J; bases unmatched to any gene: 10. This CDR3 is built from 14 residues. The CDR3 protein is CSASRDSRSHIQYF. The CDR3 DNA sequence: TGCAGTGCTAGCCGGGACAGTCGTTCCCACATTCAGTACTTC.

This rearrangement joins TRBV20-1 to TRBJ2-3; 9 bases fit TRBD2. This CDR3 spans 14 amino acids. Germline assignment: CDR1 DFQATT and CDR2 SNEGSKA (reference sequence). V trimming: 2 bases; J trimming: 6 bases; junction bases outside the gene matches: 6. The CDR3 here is CSARLAGRWDTQYF. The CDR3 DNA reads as TGCAGTGCTAGACTAGCGGGACGTTGGGATACGCAGTATTTT.

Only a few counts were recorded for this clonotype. The CDR3 region is CASGLASSTPYNEQFF. DNA for the CDR3: TGTGCTAGTGGTTTGGCATCTTCCACCCCCTACAATGAGCAGTTCTTC. V and J are TRBV12-5 and TRBJ2-1; D is undetermined. Looked up from germline, CDR1 is LGHNT and CDR2 is FRNRAP. The CDR3 loop spans 16 amino acids. The V and J ends lost 1 base and 2 bases respectively, with 12 bases between them.

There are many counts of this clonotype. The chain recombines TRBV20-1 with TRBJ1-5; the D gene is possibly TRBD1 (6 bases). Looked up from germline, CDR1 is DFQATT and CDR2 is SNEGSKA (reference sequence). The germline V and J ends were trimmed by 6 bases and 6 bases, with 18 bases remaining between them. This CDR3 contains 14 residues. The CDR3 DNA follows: TGCAGTGCCTACTCAAGGGCAGGGGCTCAGCCCCAGCATTTT. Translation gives CSAYSRAGAQPQHF.

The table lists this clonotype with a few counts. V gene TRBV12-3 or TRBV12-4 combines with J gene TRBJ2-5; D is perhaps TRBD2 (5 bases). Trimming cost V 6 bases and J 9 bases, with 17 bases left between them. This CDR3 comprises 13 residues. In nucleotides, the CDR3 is TGTGCCAGCAGGAAAGGAGGACCCAAGGCCCAGTACTTC. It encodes CASRKGGPKAQYF.

The CDR3 is CASSLETGGIGANVLTF. The CDR3 DNA is TGCGCCAGCAGCTTGGAGACAGGGGGGATTGGGGCCAACGTCCTGACTTTC. The J gene is TRBJ2-6, the V gene TRBV5-1; 9 nucleotides match TRBD1. J gave up 3 bases and V 0 bases, and 4 bases lay outside the gene matches. The CDR3 loop spans 17 amino acids. From germline, CDR1 is SGHRS and CDR2 YFSETQ.

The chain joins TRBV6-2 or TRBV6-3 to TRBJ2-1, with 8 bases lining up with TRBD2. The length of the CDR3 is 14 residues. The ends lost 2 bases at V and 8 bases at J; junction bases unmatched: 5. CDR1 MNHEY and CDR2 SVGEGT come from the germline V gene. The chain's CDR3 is CASSYARGGDEQFF. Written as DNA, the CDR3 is TGTGCCAGCAGTTACGCCCGGGGGGGGGATGAGCAGTTCTTC.

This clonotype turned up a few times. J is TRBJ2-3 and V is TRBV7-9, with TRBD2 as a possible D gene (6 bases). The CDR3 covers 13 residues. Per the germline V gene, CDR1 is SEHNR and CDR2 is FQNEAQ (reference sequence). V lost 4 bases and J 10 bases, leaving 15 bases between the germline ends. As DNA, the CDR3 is TGTGCCAGCAGCTATACTAGCCAGGGAGCGCAGTATTTT. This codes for CASSYTSQGAQYF. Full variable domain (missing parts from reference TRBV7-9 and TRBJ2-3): DTGVSQNPRHKITKRGQNVTFRCDPISEHNRLYWYRQTLGQGPEFLTYFQNEAQLEKSRLLSDRFSAERPKGSFSTLEIQRTEQGDSAMYLCASSYTSQGAQYFGPGTRLTVL.

CDR3 in amino acids: CSVAGQGPYEQYF. The CDR3 DNA reads TGCAGCGTTGCTGGACAGGGGCCCTACGAGCAGTACTTC. The chain recombines TRBV29-1 with TRBJ2-7, with TRBD1 identical over 9 bases. V was clipped by 4 bases and J by 2 bases; unmatched bases: 3. Germline CDR1 reads SQVTM; CDR2 reads ANQGSEA. CDR3 size: 13 residues.

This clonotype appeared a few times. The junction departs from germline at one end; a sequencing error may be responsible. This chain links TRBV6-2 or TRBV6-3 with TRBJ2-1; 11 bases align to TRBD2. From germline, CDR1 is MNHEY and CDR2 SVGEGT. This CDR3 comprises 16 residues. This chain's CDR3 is CVSSYKRASGRNEQFF. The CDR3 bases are TGTGTCAGCAGTTACAAAAGGGCTAGCGGGAGGAATGAGCAGTTCTTC.

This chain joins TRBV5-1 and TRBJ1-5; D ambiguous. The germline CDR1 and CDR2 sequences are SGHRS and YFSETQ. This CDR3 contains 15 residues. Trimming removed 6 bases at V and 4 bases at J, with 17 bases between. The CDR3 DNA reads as TGCGCCAGCAACCGGCGCGAGAGCAGTAATCAGCCCCAGCATTTT. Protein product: CASNRRESSNQPQHF. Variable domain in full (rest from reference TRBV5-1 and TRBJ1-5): KAGVTQTPRYLIKTRGQQVTLSCSPISGHRSVSWYQQTPGQGLQFLFEYFSETQRNKGNFPGRFSGRQFSNSRSEMNVSTLELGDSALYLCASNRRESSNQPQHFGDGTRLSIL.

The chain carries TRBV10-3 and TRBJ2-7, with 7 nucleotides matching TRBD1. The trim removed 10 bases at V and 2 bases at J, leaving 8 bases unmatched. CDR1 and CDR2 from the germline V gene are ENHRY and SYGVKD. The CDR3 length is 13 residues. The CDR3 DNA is TGTGCCACAACAGGGGCAAATACCTACGAGCAGTACTTC. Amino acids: CATTGANTYEQYF.